This entry lists 27 T cell receptor beta chains sequenced from one sample in a study of blood T cell repertoires in COVID-19. The table came from immunoSEQ multiplex PCR; TCRdb's copy has only in-frame clones and leaves some out. The sample records roughly 130,000 clones, 70% to 90% being singletons. The sequenced sample consisted of PBMCs or T cells enriched from blood (not recorded which). The receptors originated from a woman between 45 and 60 years old who had recovered from COVID-19.

The chain recombines TRBV27 with TRBJ1-4; TRBD1 matches at 8 bases. This CDR3 is built from 15 residues. V was pared by 3 bases and J by 7 bases, with 7 bases of the junction left unmatched. Germline loops: CDR1 MNHEY, CDR2 SMNVEV (reference sequence). The CDR3 loop reads CASSFYRGEGEKLFF. In nucleotides, the CDR3 is TGTGCCAGCAGTTTTTACAGGGGGGAGGGTGAAAAACTGTTTTTT. Drawing the rest from reference TRBV27 and TRBJ1-4, the complete variable domain is EAQVTQNPRYLITVTGKKLTVTCSQNMNHEYMSWYRQDPGLGLRQIYYSMNVEVTDKGDVPEGYKVSRKEKRNFPLILESPSPNQTSLYFCASSFYRGEGEKLFFGSGTQLSVL.

The chain has TRBV4-3 and TRBJ2-1; 9 nucleotides align to TRBD2. The V and J ends lost 3 bases and 8 bases, in that order; junction bases with no gene match: 20. CDR3 length equals 19 residues. Germline V gene lookup returns CDR1 LGHNA and CDR2 YSLEER. The CDR3 is CASSQLPGSGGSGRYEQFF. As DNA, the CDR3 is TGCGCCAGCAGCCAGCTCCCGGGGAGCGGGGGGTCGGGGCGGTATGAGCAGTTCTTC.

J is TRBJ1-4 and V is TRBV28; 8 positions agree with TRBD1. Losses at the gene ends were 5 bases for V and 6 bases for J; bases not matched to a gene: 5. The V gene's germline CDR1 is MDHEN and CDR2 SYDVKM. This CDR3 comprises 14 residues. The CDR3 protein is CASSGQGRYEKLFF. DNA for the CDR3: TGTGCCAGCAGTGGACAGGGTCGTTATGAAAAACTGTTTTTT.

V gene TRBV5-4 combines with J gene TRBJ1-5; D gene ambiguous. Trimming removed 2 bases from V and 0 bases from J, with 9 bases in between. Germline assignment: CDR1 SGHNT and CDR2 YYREEE (reference sequence). The CDR3 loop spans 15 amino acids. CDR3 sequence reads: CASSFWENSNQPQHF. The CDR3 DNA reads TGTGCCAGCAGCTTCTGGGAGAATAGCAATCAGCCCCAGCATTTT.

The CDR3 DNA is TGTGCCACCCCGAGGGACAGGGCCACCGGGGAGCTGTTTTTT. The encoded protein is CATPRDRATGELFF. The chain carries TRBV2 and TRBJ2-2, with 9 positions matching TRBD1. The CDR3 loop spans 14 amino acids. Germline CDR1 SNHLY, CDR2 FYNNEI. Unmatched junction bases numbered 7, after V lost 10 bases and J lost 4 bases.

The chain employs TRBV27 and TRBJ2-7; TRBD2 is a possible D gene (6 bases). Trimming removed 3 bases from V and 0 bases from J, with 12 bases in between. The CDR3 runs 15 residues. Germline V CDR1 and CDR2: MNHEY, SMNVEV (reference sequence). CDR3 sequence reads: CASSLIRDSSYEQYF. In DNA, the CDR3 is TGTGCCAGCAGTTTGATCAGGGACTCCTCCTACGAGCAGTACTTC.

The chain combines TRBV5-6 with TRBJ2-3, with TRBD2 matching 13 bases. The CDR3 length is 17 residues. Germline CDR1 is SGHDT and CDR2 is YYEEEE. The trim removed 4 bases at V and 3 bases at J, leaving 8 bases unmatched. As DNA, the CDR3 is TGTGCCAGCAGCGCCGGACTAGCGGGGGCCTATACAGATACGCAGTATTTT. It encodes CASSAGLAGAYTDTQYF.

V and J are TRBV27 and TRBJ1-2; possibly TRBD1 for D (5 bases). The germline V gene has CDR1 MNHEY and CDR2 SMNVEV (reference sequence). The V gene lost 3 bases and the J gene lost 8 bases, with 13 bases spanning the gap. The CDR3 has 13 amino acids. As DNA, the CDR3 is TGTGCCAGCAGTTTTTCCAGGGAAGTCGGCTACACCTTC. This gives the protein CASSFSREVGYTF.

This chain uses TRBV11-2 with TRBJ2-5, with D tentatively TRBD1 (6 bases). The CDR3 totals 13 residues. CDR1 and CDR2 from the germline V gene are SGHAT and FQNNGV. Trimming pared 1 base from V and 7 bases from J, leaving 10 bases between. CDR3 protein: CASSLVQGVTQYF. DNA for the CDR3: TGTGCCAGCAGCTTAGTACAGGGAGTGACCCAGTACTTC.

V is TRBV30 and J is TRBJ1-1; tentatively, D is TRBD1 (5 bases). The CDR3 spans 14 residues. Germline assignment: CDR1 GTSNPN and CDR2 SVGIG (reference sequence). Trimming stripped 0 bases from V and 10 bases from J, with 18 bases between. CDR3 protein: CAWSVSGGSGRAFF. CDR3 DNA sequence: TGTGCCTGGAGTGTATCGGGGGGTTCCGGGCGAGCTTTCTTT.

The J gene is TRBJ2-2, the V gene TRBV3-1 (or the pseudogene TRBV3-2); 7 nucleotides line up with TRBD1. The CDR3 length is 16 residues. Looked up from germline, CDR1 is LGHDT and CDR2 is YNNKEL (reference sequence). The junction had 10 bases not matched to a gene; V was cut back by 4 bases and J by 5 bases. The DNA for the CDR3 is TGTGCCAGCAGCCTCCGGGACAGCCGATTGACCGGGGAGCTGTTTTTT. It yields the protein CASSLRDSRLTGELFF.

Many counts were recorded for this clone. The chain uses TRBV25-1 and TRBJ2-7; D perhaps matches TRBD1 (5 bases). This CDR3 comprises 14 residues. V was shortened by 0 bases and J by 1 base, with 7 bases between the two germline ends. CDR1 and CDR2 from the germline V gene are MGHDK and SYGVNS. The CDR3 region is CASSEYAGSYEQYF. CDR3 DNA: TGTGCCAGCAGTGAATATGCAGGGTCCTACGAGCAGTACTTC.

V is TRBV4-3 and J is TRBJ1-2, with TRBD1 matching over 7 bases. The CDR3 runs 15 residues. J gave up 4 bases and V 3 bases, and 8 bases lay outside the gene matches. Germline CDR1 is LGHNA and CDR2 is YSLEER. The CDR3 reads CASSQLTGVSYGYTF. As DNA, the CDR3 is TGCGCCAGCAGCCAGTTAACAGGGGTATCCTATGGCTACACCTTC.

This chain links TRBV12-3 or TRBV12-4 with TRBJ1-2; no firm D call. Trimming took off 3 bases at V and 3 bases at J, with 8 bases between the two ends. The CDR3 runs 13 residues. The CDR3 loop is CASSLVPDYGYTF. Here the CDR3 DNA reads TGTGCCAGCAGTTTGGTCCCGGACTATGGCTACACCTTC.

The V call is TRBV2, the J call TRBJ2-2, with a tentative D call TRBD1 (5 bases). This CDR3 spans 15 amino acids. Germline assignment: CDR1 SNHLY and CDR2 FYNNEI. V was cut by 2 bases and J by 1 base, with 8 bases left in between. This CDR3 reads CASSERQGNTGELFF. CDR3 sequence (DNA): TGTGCCAGCAGTGAAAGGCAGGGGAACACCGGGGAGCTGTTTTTT.

The V and J genes are TRBV24-1 and TRBJ2-3, with D possibly being TRBD1 (6 bases). The CDR3 covers 18 residues. Germline CDR1 reads KGHDR; CDR2 reads SFDVKD. V was cut by 4 bases and J by 1 base, with 20 bases left in between. The CDR3 region has the DNA TGTGCCACCAGTGACCGATCTACCGACAGGTCGGGCACAGATACGCAGTATTTT. Translated: CATSDRSTDRSGTDTQYF.

J is TRBJ2-1 and V is TRBV19; perhaps TRBD1 as D (6 bases). Trimming took off 0 bases at V and 4 bases at J, with 16 bases between the two ends. The CDR3 loop spans 17 amino acids. The germline V gene has CDR1 LNHDA and CDR2 SQIVND (reference sequence). Here the CDR3 DNA reads TGTGCCAGTAGTATAGATCCGACAGGCACTAAATACAATGAGCAGTTCTTC. This sequence encodes CASSIDPTGTKYNEQFF.

This chain links TRBV9 with TRBJ2-2, with D hard to call. The ends were cut back, 2 bases at V and 5 bases at J, with 13 bases in the middle. Germline V lookup: CDR1 SGDLS, CDR2 YYNGEE. CDR3 length: 15 residues. The CDR3 loop is CASSVATNPTGELFF. The CDR3 DNA reads TGTGCCAGCAGCGTGGCCACCAACCCTACCGGGGAGCTGTTTTTT.

With regard to this clone: A junction end diverges from the germline sequence, so it may reflect a read error. V usage is TRBV18 and J usage is TRBJ2-5; D may be TRBD1 or TRBD2 (5 bases each). Germline V gene sequence: CDR1 KGHSH, CDR2 LQKENI. The CDR3 length is 13 residues. The CDR3 DNA is TGTGCCAGCTCCCCACAGGAGGAAGAGACCCAGTACTTC. Protein product: CASSPQEEETQYF.

This chain uses TRBV4-3 with TRBJ2-6; 8 bases agree with TRBD1. The germline CDR1 and CDR2 sequences are LGHNA and YSLEER. Losses at the gene ends were 3 bases for V and 4 bases for J; bases not matched to a gene: 2. This CDR3 region has 15 residues. The CDR3 loop is CASSQQGAGANVLTF. For the CDR3, the DNA is TGCGCCAGCAGCCAGCAGGGGGCGGGGGCCAACGTCCTGACTTTC.

The chain has TRBV15 and TRBJ2-5; TRBD2 matches 10 bases. Germline V gene sequence: CDR1 LNHNV, CDR2 YYDKDF (reference sequence). The CDR3 contains 15 residues. V trimming: 1 base; J trimming: 5 bases; junction bases outside the gene matches: 4. CDR3 coding DNA: TGTGCCACCAGCAGAGCCGGGACTAGCGAGGAGACCCAGTACTTC. Encoded protein: CATSRAGTSEETQYF.

The rearrangement joins TRBV10-1 to TRBJ2-3, with 9 bases lining up with TRBD1. The CDR3 is 15 amino acids. The V segment lost 5 bases and the J segment 2 bases; nucleotides outside the gene matches: 5. Germline V gene lookup returns CDR1 WNHNN and CDR2 SYGVQD (reference sequence). The DNA of the CDR3 is TGCGCCAGCAGTCACGGGACAGGGCCCACAGATACGCAGTATTTT. This translates into CASSHGTGPTDTQYF.

The table lists this clone with a count of one. This sequence joins TRBV3-1 (or the pseudogene TRBV3-2) and TRBJ1-3, with TRBD1 matching over 7 bases. In germline, CDR1 is LGHDT, CDR2 YNNKEL (reference sequence). The CDR3 sequence is 13 residues long. V lost 4 bases to trimming and J lost 6 bases; unmatched junction nucleotides: 3. DNA for the CDR3: TGTGCCAGCAGCCTTGGGACAGAAAACACCATATATTTT. This codes for CASSLGTENTIYF.

This chain uses TRBV10-2 with TRBJ1-3; D call uncertain. With 2 bases removed from V and 5 bases from J, the gap between germline ends came to 7 bases. Germline assignment: CDR1 WSHSY and CDR2 SAAADI. CDR3 length equals 13 residues. The CDR3 bases are TGCGCCAGCAGTGAGCCTGAGCGAAACACCATATATTTT. Translating it yields CASSEPERNTIYF.

This clone has more than one count but fewer than ten. The chain couples TRBV27 to TRBJ2-3; 9 bases align to TRBD1. CDR1 MNHEY and CDR2 SMNVEV come from the germline V gene (reference sequence). The CDR3 covers 16 residues. The junction had 5 bases not matched to a gene; V was cut back by 4 bases and J by 0 bases. CDR3 amino acids: CASSSDRGVSTDTQYF. Here the CDR3 DNA reads TGTGCCAGCAGTTCGGACAGGGGTGTTAGCACAGATACGCAGTATTTT.

The count of this clone is one. V gene TRBV4-3 combines with J gene TRBJ1-2, with TRBD1 matching 9 bases. J lost 8 bases, V lost 3 bases, and 7 bases had no gene match. The CDR3 is made up of 14 amino acids. CDR1 LGHNA and CDR2 YSLEER come from the germline V gene. DNA of the CDR3: TGCGCCAGCAGCCAGATGGGACAGGGACACGGCTACACCTTC. As protein: CASSQMGQGHGYTF.

The V and J genes are TRBV2 and TRBJ1-6, with D maybe TRBD1 (6 bases). Germline values: CDR1 SNHLY, CDR2 FYNNEI. V was trimmed by 6 bases and J by 10 bases, leaving 16 bases between them. This CDR3 spans 14 amino acids. CDR3 nucleotide sequence: TGTGCCAGCAGGGCCGGACAGATAGCATCACCCCTCCACTTT. Encoded protein: CASRAGQIASPLHF.